Below are 5 T cell receptor beta chains sequenced from a single sample in a study of T-cell reconstitution after alpha-beta-depleted transplantation in children. Unique molecular identifiers were incorporated when the TCRbeta library was constructed. TCRdb independently ran MiXCR on the PCR reads; one entry per CDR3 protein. Of 450,000 to 600,000 distinct CDR3 sequences listed, roughly a tenth are singletons. The starting material was PBMCs, obtained before TCRalphabeta/CD19-depleted stem cell transplant. The receptor set was obtained from a child under 10 years old with inherited bone marrow failure, due to receive a stem cell transplant.

This clonotype was found many times. CDR3 sequence reads: CASSYGGYSEKLFF. CDR3 DNA: TGTGCCAGCAGTTATGGAGGGTACAGTGAAAAACTGTTTTTT. J is TRBJ1-4 and V is TRBV12-3 or TRBV12-4; no reliable D call. CDR3 length: 14 residues. Deletions cut 4 bases from V and 7 bases from J, with 13 bases between.

This chain joins TRBV28 and TRBJ1-6, with D unresolved. Germline values: CDR1 MDHEN, CDR2 SYDVKM. This CDR3 has 15 amino acids. Between the trimmed V and J ends, which lost 4 bases and 2 bases, there was a span of 9 bases. The CDR3, as DNA: TGTGCCAGCAGTTCGGGGTATACCTATAATTCACCCCTCCACTTT. It encodes CASSSGYTYNSPLHF.

In this sample, this clonotype turned up many times. CDR3 sequence (DNA): TGTGCCAGCAGACAGGTTACGAACACCGGGGAGCTGTTTTTT. Translating it yields CASRQVTNTGELFF. The rearrangement joins TRBV12-3 or TRBV12-4 to TRBJ2-2, with D maybe TRBD1 (5 bases). The V end lost 6 bases, the J end lost 0 bases, and 8 bases lay between the germline ends. The CDR3 sequence is 14 residues long.

V gene TRBV5-1 combines with J gene TRBJ2-1, with 13 bases matching TRBD2. Per germline, CDR1 SGHRS and CDR2 YFSETQ. The CDR3 consists of 16 residues. J was trimmed by 10 bases and V by 4 bases; bases with no gene match: 11. The CDR3 nucleotides are TGCGCCAGCAGCCCCGGACTAGCGGGAGTAAATTCGGAGCAGTTCTTC. Translating it yields CASSPGLAGVNSEQFF.

This clonotype was recorded many times. The rearrangement uses TRBV1 and TRBJ2-3; the D call in the table, TRBD2, was not verified against the DNA. TRBV1 is labeled a pseudogene. The CDR3 totals 16 residues. The CDR3 DNA reads as TGCACCAGCAGCCAAATACTAGCGAACCTCACAGATACGCAGTATTTT. This encodes CTSSQILANLTDTQYF.